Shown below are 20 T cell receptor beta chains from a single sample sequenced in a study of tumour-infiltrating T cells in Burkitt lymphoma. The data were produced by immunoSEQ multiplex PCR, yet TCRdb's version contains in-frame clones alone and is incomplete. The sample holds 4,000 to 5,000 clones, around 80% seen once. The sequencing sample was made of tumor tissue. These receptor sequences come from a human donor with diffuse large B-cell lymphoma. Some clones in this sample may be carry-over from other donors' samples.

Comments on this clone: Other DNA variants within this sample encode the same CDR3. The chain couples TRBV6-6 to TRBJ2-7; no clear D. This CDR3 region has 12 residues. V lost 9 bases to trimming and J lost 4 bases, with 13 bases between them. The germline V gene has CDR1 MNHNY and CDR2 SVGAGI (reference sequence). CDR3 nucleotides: TGTGCCAGTAGTCCCGGTGGGTACGAGCAGTACTTC. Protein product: CASSPGGYEQYF.

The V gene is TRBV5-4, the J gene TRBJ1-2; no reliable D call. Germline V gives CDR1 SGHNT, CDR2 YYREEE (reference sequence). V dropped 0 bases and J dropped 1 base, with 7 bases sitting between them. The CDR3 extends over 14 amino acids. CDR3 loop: CASSLDGVNYGYTF. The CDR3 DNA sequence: TGTGCCAGCAGCTTGGACGGTGTTAACTATGGCTACACCTTC.

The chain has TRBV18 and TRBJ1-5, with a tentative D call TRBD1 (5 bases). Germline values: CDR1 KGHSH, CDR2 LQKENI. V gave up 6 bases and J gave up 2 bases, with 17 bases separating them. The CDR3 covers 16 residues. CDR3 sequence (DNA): TGTGCCAGCTCCCCCCTCAGGGAAGTGGGCAATCAGCCCCAGCATTTT. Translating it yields CASSPLREVGNQPQHF.

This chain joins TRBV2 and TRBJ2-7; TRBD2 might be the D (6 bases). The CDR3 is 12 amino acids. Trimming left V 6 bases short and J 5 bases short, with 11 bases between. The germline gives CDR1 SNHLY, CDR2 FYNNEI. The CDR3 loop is CASRTSRNEQYF. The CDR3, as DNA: TGTGCCAGCAGAACTAGCCGGAACGAGCAGTACTTC.

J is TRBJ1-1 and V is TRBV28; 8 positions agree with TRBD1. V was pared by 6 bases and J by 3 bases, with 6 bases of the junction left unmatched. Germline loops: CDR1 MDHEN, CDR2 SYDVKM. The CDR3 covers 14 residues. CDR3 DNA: TGTGCCAGCAGCAGGGGGCGGATGGACACTGAAGCTTTCTTT. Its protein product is CASSRGRMDTEAFF.

CDR3: CASSNPEAGGKLFF. The CDR3 DNA follows: TGTGCCAGCAGCAACCCCGAGGCAGGGGGGAAACTGTTTTTT. V and J are TRBV5-8 and TRBJ1-4, with 7 bases that match TRBD1. V was clipped by 4 bases and J by 11 bases; unmatched bases: 11. Per germline, CDR1 SGHTS and CDR2 YDEGEE. The CDR3 length is 14 residues.

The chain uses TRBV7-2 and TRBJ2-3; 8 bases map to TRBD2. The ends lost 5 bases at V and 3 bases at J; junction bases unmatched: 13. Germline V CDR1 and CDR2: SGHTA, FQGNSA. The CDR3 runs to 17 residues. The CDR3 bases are TGTGCCAGCAGCCCTGGGACTCGGGGGGGCCTTACAGATACGCAGTATTTT. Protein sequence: CASSPGTRGGLTDTQYF.

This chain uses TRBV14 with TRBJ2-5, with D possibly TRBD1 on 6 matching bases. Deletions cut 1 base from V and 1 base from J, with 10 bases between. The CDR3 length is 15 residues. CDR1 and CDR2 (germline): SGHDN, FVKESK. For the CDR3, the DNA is TGTGCCAGCAGCCAAGGTATGGGGGCCCAAGAGACCCAGTACTTC. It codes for CASSQGMGAQETQYF.

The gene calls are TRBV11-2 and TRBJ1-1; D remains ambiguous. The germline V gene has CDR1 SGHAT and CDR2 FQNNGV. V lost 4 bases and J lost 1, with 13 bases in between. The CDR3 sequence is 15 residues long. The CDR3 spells CASSSRLQTNTEAFF. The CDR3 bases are TGTGCCAGCAGCTCCAGACTTCAGACGAACACTGAAGCTTTCTTT.

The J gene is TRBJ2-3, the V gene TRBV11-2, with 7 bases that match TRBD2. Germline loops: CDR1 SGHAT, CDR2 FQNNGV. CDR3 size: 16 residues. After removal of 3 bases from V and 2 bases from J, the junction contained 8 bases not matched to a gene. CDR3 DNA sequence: TGTGCCAGCAGCTTTTCTGGACTAGGGAACACAGATACGCAGTATTTT. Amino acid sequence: CASSFSGLGNTDTQYF.

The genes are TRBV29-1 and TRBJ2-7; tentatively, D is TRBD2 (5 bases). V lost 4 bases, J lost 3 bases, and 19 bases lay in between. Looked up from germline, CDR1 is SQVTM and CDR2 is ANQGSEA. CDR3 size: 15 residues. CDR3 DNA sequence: TGCAGCGTTGGCGGAGGCGCGAGATCCATCTACGAGCAGTACTTC. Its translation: CSVGGGARSIYEQYF.

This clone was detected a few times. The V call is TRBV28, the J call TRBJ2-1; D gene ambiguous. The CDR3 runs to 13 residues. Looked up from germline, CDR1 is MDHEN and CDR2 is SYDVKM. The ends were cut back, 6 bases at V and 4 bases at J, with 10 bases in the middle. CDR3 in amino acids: CASRTQQYNEQFF. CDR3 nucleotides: TGTGCCAGCAGAACCCAGCAGTACAATGAGCAGTTCTTC.

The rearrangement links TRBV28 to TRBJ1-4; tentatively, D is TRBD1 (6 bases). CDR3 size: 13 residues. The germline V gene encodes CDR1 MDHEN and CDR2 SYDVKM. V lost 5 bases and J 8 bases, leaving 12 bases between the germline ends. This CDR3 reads CASSPTGREKLFF. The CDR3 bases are TGTGCCAGCAGTCCCACAGGGCGAGAAAAACTGTTTTTT.

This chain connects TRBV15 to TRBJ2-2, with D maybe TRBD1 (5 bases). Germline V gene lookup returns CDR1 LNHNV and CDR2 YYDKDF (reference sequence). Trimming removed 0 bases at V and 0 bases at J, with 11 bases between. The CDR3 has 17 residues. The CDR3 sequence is CATSRDLGASNTGELFF. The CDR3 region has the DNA TGTGCCACCAGCAGAGATCTAGGGGCATCGAACACCGGGGAGCTGTTTTTT.

This chain's CDR3 is CASSPDSSGNTIYF. As DNA, the CDR3 is TGCGCCAGCAGTCCCGACAGCTCTGGAAACACCATATATTTT. V and J are TRBV23-1 and TRBJ1-3; D might be TRBD1 (5 bases). TRBV23-1 qualifies as an ORF whose function is uncertain. The CDR3 is made up of 14 amino acids. V lost 4 bases to trimming and J lost 0 bases, with 7 bases between them.

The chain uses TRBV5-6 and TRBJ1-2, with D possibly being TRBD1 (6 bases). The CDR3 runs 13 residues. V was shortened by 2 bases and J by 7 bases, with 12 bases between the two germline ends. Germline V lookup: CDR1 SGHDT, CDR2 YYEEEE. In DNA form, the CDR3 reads TGTGCCAGCAGCTTCGGGGGGCAGATTGGCTACACCTTC. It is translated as CASSFGGQIGYTF.

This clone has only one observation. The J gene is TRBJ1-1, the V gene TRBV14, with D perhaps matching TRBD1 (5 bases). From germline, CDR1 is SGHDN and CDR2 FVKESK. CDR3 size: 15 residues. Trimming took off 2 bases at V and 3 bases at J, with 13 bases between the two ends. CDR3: CASSQLNPGDTEAFF. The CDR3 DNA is TGTGCCAGCAGCCAATTAAATCCGGGGGACACTGAAGCTTTCTTT.

The chain's CDR3 is CASGPSRVLETEAFF. The DNA for the CDR3 is TGTGCCAGCGGTCCTTCGAGGGTCCTAGAGACTGAAGCTTTCTTT. The chain has TRBV6-5 and TRBJ1-1; the D is unclear. V was trimmed by 8 bases and J by 5 bases, leaving 21 bases between them. The CDR3 length is 15 residues. Germline loops: CDR1 MNHEY, CDR2 SVGAGI.

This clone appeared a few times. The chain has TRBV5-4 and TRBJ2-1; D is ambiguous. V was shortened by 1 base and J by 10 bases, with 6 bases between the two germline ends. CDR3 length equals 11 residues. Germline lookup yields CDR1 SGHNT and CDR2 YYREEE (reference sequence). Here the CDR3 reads CASSLTGEQFF. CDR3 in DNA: TGTGCCAGCAGCTTGACTGGAGAGCAGTTCTTC.

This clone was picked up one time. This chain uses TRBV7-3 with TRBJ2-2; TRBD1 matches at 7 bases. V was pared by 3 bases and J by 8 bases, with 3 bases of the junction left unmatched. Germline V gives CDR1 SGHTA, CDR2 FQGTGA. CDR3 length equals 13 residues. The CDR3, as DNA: TGTGCCAGCAGCTTCGACAGGGAAGGGGAGCTGTTTTTT. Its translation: CASSFDREGELFF.